This T cell receptor beta chain is from a study of cytomegalovirus exposure and HLA in healthy donors. PCR was performed using 60 Vbeta and 13 Jbeta primers. Assay: immunoSEQ multiplex PCR; the TCRdb copy retains only in-frame clones and omits some. The data show 150,000 to 180,000 clones, with 80% seen just once and around 6% held by the top ten. CDR3 length: 15 amino acids. V lost 1 base, J lost 3 bases, and 4 bases stayed unmatched. Germline V gene lookup returns CDR1 SEHNR and CDR2 FQNEAQ (reference sequence). This chain uses TRBV7-9 with TRBJ2-3; 7 bases are a match to TRBD2. The receptor comes from a woman between 40 and 50 years old in good health and CMV-seropositive. Specimen: PBMCs. For the CDR3, the DNA is TGTGCCAGCAGCTTAGAACGGGAGGCTACAGATACGCAGTATTTT. This gives the protein CASSLEREATDTQYF.